This paragraph reports one T cell receptor (beta chain). The ends were cut back, 8 bases at V and 6 bases at J, with 17 bases in the middle. From germline, CDR1 is SGHAT and CDR2 FQDESV (reference sequence). The CDR3 sequence is 13 residues long. This sample was included in a study of T cell repertoires in ileal Crohn's disease. Study-wide context: Median disease duration was approximately eight years; approximately 32% smoked at surgery.

Here immunoSEQ multiplex PCR was the method, and the copy in TCRdb shows in-frame clones only, minus some. Of approximately 14,000 clones listed, about three quarters were seen once; the top ten hold approximately 4.5%. Described time point: neoterminal ileum biopsy at postoperative endoscopy, about 6 months after surgery. This rearrangement joins TRBV11-1 to TRBJ2-7; the D is unclear. Source material: ileal tissue. The clonotype comes from an adult with Crohn's disease. DNA of the CDR3: TGTGCCAGCGGCCTTCTGGGGTGGGGCGAGCAGTACTTC. Translating it yields CASGLLGWGEQYF.